These 11 T cell receptor beta chains were sequenced from one sample in a study of cytomegalovirus exposure and HLA in healthy donors. Vbeta (60) and Jbeta (13) primers were used in the PCR. TCRdb keeps only in-frame clones here, not all; method: immunoSEQ multiplex PCR. Counted here are under 130,000 clones, nearly 15% occurring once; the ten biggest clones make up over 0.8%. The source material was PBMCs. Every receptor here comes from a female donor in good health and CMV-seronegative.

The rearrangement uses TRBV5-6 and TRBJ2-1; 11 nucleotides match TRBD2. V lost 1 base, J lost 8 bases, and 5 bases stayed unmatched. Germline CDR1 SGHDT, CDR2 YYEEEE. The CDR3 spans 15 residues. CDR3 DNA: TGTGCCAGCAGCTTGCTTACTAGCGGGAGTGATGAGCAGTTCTTC. Translating it yields CASSLLTSGSDEQFF.

The chain recombines TRBV5-6 with TRBJ2-7; TRBD1 might be the D (6 bases). The CDR3 runs 16 residues. V was trimmed by 4 bases and J by 1 base, leaving 18 bases between them. CDR1 SGHDT and CDR2 YYEEEE come from the germline V gene. The CDR3 bases are TGTGCCAGCAGCATCCTGACAGGTCGGACTTCCTACGAGCAGTACTTC. As protein: CASSILTGRTSYEQYF.

This chain joins TRBV18 and TRBJ2-3, with TRBD2 matching 14 bases. V trimming: 2 bases; J trimming: 1 base; junction bases outside the gene matches: 5. The CDR3 extends over 18 amino acids. Per germline, CDR1 KGHSH and CDR2 LQKENI. The CDR3 DNA follows: TGTGCCAGCTCACCAGGACTAGCGGGAGGTGAGGGCACAGATACGCAGTATTTT. Translation gives CASSPGLAGGEGTDTQYF.

This clone occurred a few times. This chain uses TRBV27 with TRBJ1-5; 10 positions match TRBD1. The CDR3 consists of 18 residues. Losses at the gene ends were 3 bases for V and 1 base for J; bases not matched to a gene: 9. The germline V gene encodes CDR1 MNHEY and CDR2 SMNVEV (reference sequence). CDR3 in amino acids: CASSFDLTGGISNQPQHF. CDR3 DNA: TGTGCCAGCAGTTTCGACTTGACAGGGGGCATAAGCAATCAGCCCCAGCATTTT.

This clone was counted between two and nine times. V gene TRBV4-1 combines with J gene TRBJ1-4; a weak D match, TRBD1 (5 bases). This CDR3 is built from 17 residues. The V gene lost 4 bases and the J gene lost 3 bases, with 18 bases spanning the gap. Germline CDR1 and CDR2: MGHRA and YSYEKL. The CDR3 here is CASSPQGGASANEKLFF. The DNA for the CDR3 is TGCGCCAGCAGCCCCCAGGGAGGGGCCTCTGCTAATGAAAAACTGTTTTTT.

This sequence joins TRBV5-6 and TRBJ2-3; 7 positions agree with TRBD2. CDR1 is SGHDT, CDR2 YYEEEE, per germline. This CDR3 comprises 17 residues. Trimming took 3 bases from V and 0 from J; bases not matched to a gene: 10. CDR3 protein: CASSYTSGATSTDTQYF. The CDR3 DNA sequence: TGTGCCAGCAGCTACACGAGCGGGGCTACTAGCACAGATACGCAGTATTTT.

This chain uses TRBV30 with TRBJ2-7; D not resolved. This CDR3 is built from 11 residues. V was trimmed by 0 bases and J by 5 bases, leaving 5 bases between them. In germline, CDR1 is GTSNPN, CDR2 SVGIG (reference sequence). DNA of the CDR3: TGTGCCTGGAGTGTTTTCAACGAGCAGTACTTC. Translation gives CAWSVFNEQYF.

This chain connects TRBV2 to TRBJ2-3, with 9 bases that match TRBD1. Germline V gene data show CDR1 as SNHLY and CDR2 as FYNNEI. V lost 4 bases and J lost 5; bases outside the gene matches: 7. The CDR3 runs to 15 residues. CDR3 bases: TGTGCCAGCAGTGTCGGACAGGGGTCCCAAGATACGCAGTATTTT. Protein sequence: CASSVGQGSQDTQYF.

The chain combines TRBV30 with TRBJ2-7; possible D gene TRBD1, 5 bases. V lost 5 bases and J 3 bases, leaving 8 bases between the germline ends. Germline V gene lookup returns CDR1 GTSNPN and CDR2 SVGIG (reference sequence). The CDR3 runs 11 residues. CDR3 loop: CAWGRGYEQYF. Here the CDR3 DNA reads TGTGCCTGGGGTAGGGGCTACGAGCAGTACTTC.

This clone was picked up a small number of times. The CDR3 nucleotides read TGTGCCAGCAGGCCGACACAGGATTCACCCCTCCACTTT. It is translated as CASRPTQDSPLHF. The chain has TRBV6-5 and TRBJ1-6, with D perhaps TRBD1 (5 bases). From germline, CDR1 is MNHEY and CDR2 SVGAGI. Deletions cut 6 bases from V and 8 bases from J, with 11 bases between. There are 13 residues in the CDR3.

The chain combines TRBV7-8 with TRBJ2-7; no definite D call. The CDR3 is made up of 12 amino acids. CDR1 SGHVS and CDR2 FQNEAQ come from the germline V gene. V was cut by 5 bases and J by 2 bases, with 7 bases left in between. The CDR3 sequence is CASSADTYEQYF. The CDR3 DNA reads as TGTGCCAGCAGCGCTGACACCTACGAGCAGTACTTC.